This T cell receptor beta chain derives from a study of blood T cells in healthy people across ages. Sample-barcoded 5' priming and a J-beta primer mix drove a second PCR of about 7 to 11 cycles. Tagging of each cDNA molecule was performed by a template-switch adaptor with 12 random nucleotides. Each CDR3 protein gets one entry after TCRdb re-called the 5' RACE reads with MiXCR. The top ten hold over 2% of the sample, which has about 1.8 million distinct CDR3 sequences, just under 50% seen once. The clonotype was recovered from a woman aged 40 to 55 in good health. The sequencing sample was made of blood.

The CDR3: CASSETGTRVTDTQYF. The CDR3 DNA follows: TGTGCCAGCAGTGAAACGGGCACCAGGGTCACAGATACGCAGTATTTT. This chain connects TRBV25-1 to TRBJ2-3; tentative D call: TRBD1 (5 bases). Germline V gene data show CDR1 as MGHDK and CDR2 as SYGVNS. This CDR3 has 16 residues. V gave up 2 bases and J gave up 2 bases, with 14 bases separating them.